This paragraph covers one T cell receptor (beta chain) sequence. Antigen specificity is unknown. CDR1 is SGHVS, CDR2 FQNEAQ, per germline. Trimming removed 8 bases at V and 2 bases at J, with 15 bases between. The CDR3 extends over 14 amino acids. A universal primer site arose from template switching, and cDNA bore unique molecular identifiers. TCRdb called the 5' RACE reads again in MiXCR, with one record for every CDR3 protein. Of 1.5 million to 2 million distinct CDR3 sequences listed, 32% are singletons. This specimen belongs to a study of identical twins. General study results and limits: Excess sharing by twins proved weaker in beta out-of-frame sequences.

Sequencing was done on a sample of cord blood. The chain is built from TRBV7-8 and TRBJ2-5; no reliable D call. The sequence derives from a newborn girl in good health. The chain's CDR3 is CASSSYSSQETQYF. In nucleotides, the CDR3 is TGTGCCAGCTCCTCTTACAGCTCGCAAGAGACCCAGTACTTC.